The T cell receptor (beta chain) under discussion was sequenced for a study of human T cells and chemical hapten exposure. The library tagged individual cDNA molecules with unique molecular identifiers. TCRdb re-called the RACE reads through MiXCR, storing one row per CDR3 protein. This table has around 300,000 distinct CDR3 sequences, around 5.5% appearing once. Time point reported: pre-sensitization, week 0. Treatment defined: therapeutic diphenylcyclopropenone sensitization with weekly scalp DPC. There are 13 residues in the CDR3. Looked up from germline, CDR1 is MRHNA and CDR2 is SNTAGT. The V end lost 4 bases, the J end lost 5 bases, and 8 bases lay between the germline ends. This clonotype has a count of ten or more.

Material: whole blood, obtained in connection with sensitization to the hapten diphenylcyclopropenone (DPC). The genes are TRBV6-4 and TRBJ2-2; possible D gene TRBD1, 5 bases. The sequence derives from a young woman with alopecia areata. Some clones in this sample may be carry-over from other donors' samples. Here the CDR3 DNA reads TGTGCCAGCAGTGTCGCAGGGACCGGGGAGCTGTTTTTT. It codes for CASSVAGTGELFF.